The rows below give T cell receptor beta chains drawn from one sample of a study of response to subunit inactivated influenza vaccine. A single record per CDR3 protein comes from TCRdb applying MiXCR to the RT-PCR reads. The sample includes under 800,000 distinct CDR3 sequences, roughly 13% of them seen just once. The sample was PBMCs from blood, taken roughly 2 weeks before vaccination. The source of these receptors is a man between 45 and 60 years old who received an inactivated influenza vaccine. Both conserved end residues are part of each CDR3. The D gene is left open where the match is weak. Some rows mark clone size as missing; the rest say once, few, many or name a class of expanded clone.

d_call,j_call,v_call,cdr3_length,clone_size,cdr3_aa,cdr3_nt
TRBD2,TRBJ2-7,TRBV7-9,14,.,CASSPIAGAPEQYF,TGTGCCAGCAGCCCCATAGCGGGGGCTCCCGAGCAGTACTTC
.,TRBJ1-1,TRBV27,15,.,CASSFRGAVNTEAFF,TGTGCCAGCAGTTTTCGGGGGGCGGTGAACACTGAAGCTTTCTTT
.,TRBJ2-1,TRBV2,13,.,CASSDVYHNEQFF,TGTGCCAGCAGTGACGTCTACCACAATGAGCAGTTCTTC
TRBD2,TRBJ2-1,TRBV7-2,13,few,CASSPRGGYEQFF,TGTGCCAGCAGCCCCCGGGGGGGGTATGAGCAGTTCTTC
.,TRBJ1-1,TRBV5-1,14,many,CASSLVSVNTEAFF,TGCGCCAGCAGCTTGGTGTCGGTAAACACTGAAGCTTTCTTT
TRBD1,TRBJ1-2,TRBV28,13,many,CASSYGQGDGYTF,TGTGCCAGCAGTTATGGACAGGGAGATGGCTACACCTTC
.,TRBJ2-7,TRBV9,14,many,CASSADLGLSEQYF,TGTGCCAGCAGCGCCGACCTGGGATTGAGCGAGCAGTACTTC
.,TRBJ2-7,TRBV7-8,15,many,CASSLMGSATYEQYF,TGTGCCAGCAGCTTAATGGGTAGTGCTACATACGAGCAGTACTTC
TRBD1,TRBJ2-1,TRBV9,16,few,CASSGTGGGSPNEQFF,TGTGCCAGCAGCGGCACAGGGGGCGGGAGTCCCAATGAGCAGTTCTTC
TRBD2,TRBJ2-7,TRBV5-6,12,once,CASSPGLAGDHF,TGTGCCAGCAGCCCCGGACTAGCGGGAGACCACTTC
TRBD1,TRBJ1-5,TRBV28,16,many,CASSFLATGVNQPQHF,TGTGCCAGCAGTTTTTTGGCGACAGGGGTTAATCAGCCCCAGCATTTT
.,TRBJ2-4,TRBV28,13,few,CASSTSRGNIQYF,TGTGCCAGCAGTACCTCGAGGGGGAACATTCAGTACTTC
TRBD1,TRBJ2-4,TRBV12-3/TRBV12-4,13,many,CASRPGQANIQYF,TGTGCCAGCAGGCCGGGACAGGCCAACATTCAGTACTTC
.,TRBJ1-1,TRBV5-1,13,.,CASSTDPNTEAFF,TGCGCCAGCAGCACTGATCCGAACACTGAAGCTTTCTTT
.,TRBJ1-2,TRBV29-1,14,few,CSVSLQRQDYGYTF,TGCAGCGTTTCGTTGCAAAGGCAGGACTATGGCTACACCTTC
.,TRBJ2-1,TRBV19,13,.,CASSGQGRNEQFF,TGTGCCAGTAGTGGGCAGGGGCGGAATGAGCAGTTCTTC
.,TRBJ2-1,TRBV6-2/TRBV6-3,13,.,CASSRLTNNEQFF,TGTGCCAGCAGCCGACTAACGAACAATGAGCAGTTCTTC
.,TRBJ2-2,TRBV6-1,11,.,CASSEIGELFF,TGTGCCAGCAGTGAAATTGGGGAGCTGTTTTTT
TRBD2,TRBJ2-5,TRBV5-6,13,.,CASTSGGLKTQYF,TGTGCCAGCACTAGCGGGGGGTTAAAGACCCAGTACTTC
.,TRBJ1-1,TRBV20-1,12,few,CSPAVGDTEAFF,TGCAGTCCAGCGGTGGGTGACACTGAAGCTTTCTTT
.,TRBJ1-1,TRBV7-2,14,.,CASSSQGTNTEAFF,TGTGCCAGCAGCTCGCAGGGCACCAACACTGAAGCTTTCTTT
.,TRBJ2-5,TRBV7-2,12,.,CASSPDIETQYF,TGTGCCAGCAGTCCAGACATAGAGACCCAGTACTTC
.,TRBJ2-6,TRBV27,17,many,CASSLSGRSSGANVLTF,TGTGCCAGCAGTTTATCTGGCCGAAGCTCTGGGGCCAACGTCCTGACTTTC
TRBD1,TRBJ2-7,TRBV20-1,14,.,CSVIKPGQSYEQYF,TGCAGTGTCATAAAACCGGGACAGAGCTACGAGCAGTACTTC
TRBD1,TRBJ2-6,TRBV20-1,18,.,CSASRLDRGIPGANVLTF,TGCAGTGCCTCTAGATTGGACAGGGGGATCCCTGGGGCCAACGTCCTGACTTTC
.,TRBJ2-3,TRBV5-5,15,.,CASSWRASPQDTQYF,TGTGCCAGCAGCTGGCGGGCCTCCCCACAAGATACGCAGTATTTT
.,TRBJ2-2,TRBV3-1,14,many,CASSRREPPGELFF,TGTGCCAGCAGCCGCCGGGAGCCCCCCGGGGAGCTGTTTTTT
.,TRBJ2-2,TRBV6-5,16,.,CASSFGPGIWTGELFF,TGTGCCAGCAGTTTCGGTCCGGGAATATGGACCGGGGAGCTGTTTTTT
TRBD1,TRBJ2-1,TRBV29-1,14,.,CSVSGGRGLDEQFF,TGCAGCGTCTCGGGTGGCAGGGGGCTGGATGAGCAGTTCTTC
TRBD2,TRBJ2-2,TRBV9,16,many,CASSVASGTTPGELFF,TGTGCCAGCAGCGTAGCTAGCGGTACCACCCCCGGGGAGCTGTTTTTT
TRBD1,TRBJ2-2,TRBV20-1,15,few,CSARDWQGAAGELFF,TGCAGTGCTAGAGATTGGCAGGGGGCCGCCGGGGAGCTGTTTTTT
TRBD1,TRBJ2-7,TRBV12-3/TRBV12-4,15,.,CASSLVSGGFDEQYF,TGTGCCAGCAGTTTAGTGTCAGGGGGCTTTGACGAGCAGTACTTC
TRBD2,TRBJ2-3,TRBV20-1,16,few,CSARSPSGGRLDTQYF,TGCAGTGCTCGGAGCCCTAGCGGGGGGAGGTTAGATACGCAGTATTTT
TRBD2,TRBJ2-7,TRBV28,15,.,CASSRVLAGSYEQYF,TGTGCCAGCAGTAGGGTATTAGCGGGATCTTACGAGCAGTACTTC
.,TRBJ2-1,TRBV7-9,13,many,CASSLDRGNEQFF,TGTGCCAGCAGCTTGGACCGAGGGAATGAGCAGTTCTTC
.,TRBJ2-4,TRBV28,13,.,CAIQAVAKNIQYF,TGTGCCATCCAGGCCGTAGCCAAAAACATTCAGTACTTC
.,TRBJ1-4,TRBV7-2,14,many,CASSPRQQNEKLFF,TGTGCCAGCAGCCCCCGGCAACAGAATGAAAAACTGTTTTTT
.,TRBJ2-1,TRBV2,16,.,CASSELMYTTYNEQFF,TGTGCCAGCAGTGAATTAATGTACACCACATACAATGAGCAGTTCTTC
.,TRBJ1-1,TRBV7-9,14,few,CASSELGGNTEAFF,TGTGCCAGCAGCGAATTGGGGGGGAACACTGAAGCTTTCTTT
.,TRBJ2-1,TRBV5-1,15,.,CASSLALALGNEQFF,TGCGCCAGCAGCTTGGCACTAGCCTTGGGGAATGAGCAGTTCTTC
TRBD2,TRBJ2-5,TRBV6-5,17,.,CASSSHFRSGAQETQYF,TGTGCCAGCAGTTCCCACTTTCGAAGCGGGGCCCAAGAGACCCAGTACTTC
.,TRBJ1-2,TRBV28,14,few,CASSPPFGVYGYTF,TGTGCCAGCAGTCCACCATTTGGGGTTTATGGCTACACCTTC
.,TRBJ1-6,TRBV29-1,13,many,CSVSWGDNSPLHF,TGCAGCGTTTCGTGGGGCGATAATTCACCCCTCCACTTT
.,TRBJ2-7,TRBV30,12,many,CAWSVRNNEQYF,TGTGCCTGGAGTGTACGCAACAACGAGCAGTACTTC
TRBD2,TRBJ2-1,TRBV7-9,15,.,CASSTPGLVVYEQFF,TGTGCCAGCAGCACCCCGGGACTAGTTGTTTATGAGCAGTTCTTC
.,TRBJ2-7,TRBV7-8,17,few,CASSLEGTGRTYHEQYF,TGTGCCAGCAGCTTAGAAGGCACCGGCCGGACGTACCACGAGCAGTACTTC
.,TRBJ2-3,TRBV7-9,13,few,CASSLEYGNTQYF,TGTGCCAGCAGCTTAGAGTACGGAAATACGCAGTATTTT
TRBD2,TRBJ2-5,TRBV20-1,13,.,CSAPTGGLMTQYF,TGCAGTGCTCCAACGGGGGGGCTAATGACCCAGTACTTC